The present T cell receptor (beta chain) was sequenced within a study of neurological immune-mediated disorders. Study-wide results and caveats: Multiple sclerosis, the disease with the least TCR clonal expansion, fell below healthy controls, whereas HTLV-1-associated myelopathy showed the most.

cDNA was made by 5'RACE with 10-nucleotide random UMIs. MiXCR was run by TCRdb on the 5' RACE reads, yielding one entry per CDR3 protein. The table includes tens of thousands of distinct CDR3 sequences, under 14% detected once. The CDR3 extends over 13 amino acids. V was trimmed by 3 bases and J by 0 bases, leaving 5 bases between them. The germline V gene encodes CDR1 GTSNPN and CDR2 SVGIG (reference sequence). The sorted libraries drew on roughly 1 million T cells that were CD4+ or CD8+. This clonotype was picked up many times. Its antigen is not identified. The chain carries TRBV30 and TRBJ1-4; no clear D gene. The sample consisted of CD4+ T cells from blood. The receptor comes from a woman in her 30s with HTLV-1-associated myelopathy (HAM/TSP). The CDR3: CAWRGATNEKLFF. Written as DNA, the CDR3 is TGTGCCTGGAGGGGTGCAACTAATGAAAAACTGTTTTTT.